This T cell receptor beta chain was identified during a study of OX40 agonist ivuxolimab in advanced cancers. Study-wide results and limits: Antigen targets of the expanded peripheral T cells went undetermined.

Trimming removed 4 bases from V and 0 bases from J, with 16 bases in between. This CDR3 comprises 16 residues. Germline CDR1 reads SGHRS; CDR2 reads YFSETQ. The table came from immunoSEQ multiplex PCR; TCRdb's copy has only in-frame clones and leaves some out. The table includes some 86,000 clones, around 85% detected once. As to this clone: Its antigen is as yet unknown.

This TCR derives from an adult with an advanced solid tumor such as melanoma, head and neck, liver or kidney cancer. Sequencing was performed on CD4+ or CD8+ T cells sorted from blood, taken in a trial of the OX40 agonist ivuxolimab. The chain joins TRBV5-1 to TRBJ1-1; D is perhaps TRBD1 (5 bases). The CDR3 protein is CASSPGTDIMNTEAFF. The CDR3 DNA reads TGCGCCAGCAGCCCCGGGACGGACATCATGAACACTGAAGCTTTCTTT. The full variable domain, with the rest looked up from reference TRBV5-1 and TRBJ1-1, is KAGVTQTPRYLIKTRGQQVTLSCSPISGHRSVSWYQQTPGQGLQFLFEYFSETQRNKGNFPGRFSGRQFSNSRSEMNVSTLELGDSALYLCASSPGTDIMNTEAFFGQGTRLTVV.